Below, 30 T cell receptor beta chains from the same sample are listed, as sequenced in a study of CD8+ T cells in alopecia areata. Following extraction, RNA underwent reverse transcription to cDNA, which served as the sequencing template. Using immunoSEQ multiplex PCR, the repertoire was profiled, and TCRdb retains in-frame clones only, with some absent. The data show 120,000 to 150,000 clones, 86% seen once. Treatment: oral pan-JAK inhibitor, 5-10 mg twice daily. The input for sequencing was CD8+ T cells sorted from blood, taken at week 4, from a patient treated with tofacitinib. The receptors here all came from a human donor with alopecia areata.

This chain links TRBV5-1 with TRBJ2-1; TRBD2 is a possible D gene (6 bases). The CDR3 runs 13 residues. The germline V gene encodes CDR1 SGHRS and CDR2 YFSETQ. The ends were cut back, 5 bases at V and 6 bases at J, with 12 bases in the middle. This chain's CDR3 is CASRAEGGNEQFF. CDR3 DNA: TGCGCCAGCAGGGCGGAGGGAGGCAATGAGCAGTTCTTC.

This sequence joins TRBV10-2 and TRBJ1-2; D call uncertain. Trimming took 3 bases from V and 7 from J, leaving 12 bases between them. Germline V gene data show CDR1 as WSHSY and CDR2 as SAAADI. CDR3 length equals 13 residues. CDR3 in amino acids: CASSDGGSGGYTF. DNA of the CDR3: TGCGCCAGCAGTGATGGAGGGTCGGGTGGCTACACCTTC.

The gene calls are TRBV5-6 and TRBJ2-7, with a possible D match to TRBD1 (6 bases). V was cut by 4 bases and J by 2 bases, with 13 bases left in between. CDR1 is SGHDT and CDR2 is YYEEEE in the germline V gene. The CDR3 has 14 residues. The CDR3 bases are TGTGCCAGCAGCCTTTGGACAGCAACCTACGAGCAGTACTTC. Encoded protein: CASSLWTATYEQYF.

This chain connects TRBV29-1 to TRBJ2-7; D is ambiguous. Per the germline V gene, CDR1 is SQVTM and CDR2 is ANQGSEA. The CDR3 is 13 amino acids. The V and J ends lost 3 bases and 2 bases respectively, with 11 bases between them. CDR3 loop: CSVDDAGTYEQYF. DNA of the CDR3: TGCAGCGTTGATGACGCAGGAACCTACGAGCAGTACTTC.

The chain is built from TRBV13 and TRBJ2-1, with D possibly TRBD2 on 5 matching bases. CDR3 length: 14 residues. Germline CDR1 and CDR2: PRHDT and FYEKMQ (reference sequence). V shed 4 bases and J shed 2 bases, with 9 bases lying between them. The CDR3, as DNA: TGTGCCAGCAGCTACGGGGTAACCTACAATGAGCAGTTCTTC. Translated: CASSYGVTYNEQFF.

This sequence joins TRBV29-1 and TRBJ2-1; no clear D. Germline CDR1 is SQVTM and CDR2 is ANQGSEA. The CDR3 extends over 13 amino acids. Trimming took 2 bases from V and 2 from J, leaving 7 bases between them. The CDR3: CSVESSPYNEQFF. The CDR3 DNA sequence: TGCAGCGTTGAATCGAGTCCCTACAATGAGCAGTTCTTC.

This clone came up once. Other DNA sequences of this sample code for an identical CDR3. The rearrangement links TRBV27 to TRBJ2-7, with TRBD1 as a possible D gene (6 bases). Looked up from germline, CDR1 is MNHEY and CDR2 is SMNVEV (reference sequence). Trimming stripped 4 bases from V and 0 bases from J, with 10 bases between. The CDR3 loop spans 14 amino acids. CDR3 DNA sequence: TGTGCCAGCAGTTCCCCGGACAGCTCCTACGAGCAGTACTTC. This sequence encodes CASSSPDSSYEQYF.

This sequence joins TRBV11-1 and TRBJ2-1, with a possible D match to TRBD2 (5 bases). Germline CDR1 and CDR2: SGHAT and FQDESV (reference sequence). This CDR3 is 11 amino acids long. Between the trimmed V and J ends, which lost 5 bases and 9 bases, there was a span of 8 bases. The CDR3 is CASSPGFEQFF. CDR3 DNA sequence: TGTGCCAGCAGCCCGGGATTTGAGCAGTTCTTC.

This chain connects TRBV5-6 to TRBJ2-1; tentative D call: TRBD2 (6 bases). Germline lookup yields CDR1 SGHDT and CDR2 YYEEEE. Trimming pared 0 bases from V and 3 bases from J, leaving 13 bases between. This CDR3 contains 16 residues. The DNA of the CDR3 is TGTGCCAGCAGCTTGGAGGCGCGGGGTAACTACAATGAGCAGTTCTTC. Its translation is CASSLEARGNYNEQFF.

This clone was picked up a small number of times. This chain connects TRBV29-1 to TRBJ2-2; D perhaps matches TRBD2 (6 bases). V gave up 3 bases and J gave up 8 bases, with 13 bases separating them. This CDR3 comprises 13 residues. Germline-derived CDR1 and CDR2 are SQVTM and ANQGSEA. The CDR3 DNA reads as TGCAGCGTTGACCCTGCCGGGGGAGGGGAGCTGTTTTTT. Protein product: CSVDPAGGGELFF.

This chain joins TRBV6-4 and TRBJ2-2; no clear D gene. CDR1 and CDR2 from the germline V gene are MRHNA and SNTAGT. Trimming removed 6 bases at V and 3 bases at J, with 5 bases between. CDR3 length equals 12 residues. CDR3 sequence: CASRADTGELFF. CDR3 nucleotide sequence: TGTGCCAGCAGGGCTGACACCGGGGAGCTGTTTTTT.

V usage is TRBV30 and J usage is TRBJ2-3; D is perhaps TRBD2 (5 bases). Trimming removed 8 bases from V and 4 bases from J, with 13 bases in between. The CDR3 contains 12 residues. Germline CDR1 is GTSNPN and CDR2 is SVGIG (reference sequence). This chain's CDR3 is CAGEGGPDTQYF. The CDR3 coding sequence is TGTGCCGGAGAGGGCGGACCAGATACGCAGTATTTT.

The V gene is TRBV5-1, the J gene TRBJ2-7; D possibly corresponds to TRBD1 (6 bases). The germline gives CDR1 SGHRS, CDR2 YFSETQ. The germline V and J ends were trimmed by 2 bases and 2 bases, with 8 bases remaining between them. The CDR3 contains 13 residues. CDR3 sequence reads: CASSFRDTYEQYF. The CDR3 region has the DNA TGCGCCAGCAGCTTCCGGGACACCTACGAGCAGTACTTC.

J is TRBJ1-2 and V is TRBV27, with TRBD1 as a possible D gene (5 bases). The CDR3 totals 15 residues. Between the trimmed V and J ends, which lost 5 bases and 4 bases, there was a span of 17 bases. The germline gives CDR1 MNHEY, CDR2 SMNVEV (reference sequence). DNA for the CDR3: TGTGCCAGCAGTCCCACTAGGACATCTGGCTATGGCTACACCTTC. Translation: CASSPTRTSGYGYTF.

The chain carries TRBV13 and TRBJ1-5; D unclear. Germline CDR1 PRHDT, CDR2 FYEKMQ (reference sequence). CDR3 length: 16 residues. Trimming shortened V by 5 bases and J by 2 bases, and 16 bases separated the two germline ends. This chain's CDR3 is CASSENGVLGNQPQHF. The CDR3 coding sequence is TGTGCCAGCAGCGAAAATGGGGTGTTGGGCAATCAGCCCCAGCATTTT.

In nucleotides, the CDR3 is TGCAGCGTTGAAGGGGGTGGACTAGCGGAGCCCACAGATACGCAGTATTTT. It yields the protein CSVEGGGLAEPTDTQYF. This rearrangement joins TRBV29-1 to TRBJ2-3; 10 bases align to TRBD2. Germline V gene sequence: CDR1 SQVTM, CDR2 ANQGSEA. The trim removed 1 base at V and 2 bases at J, leaving 9 bases unmatched. The CDR3 sequence is 17 residues long.

This rearrangement joins TRBV6-6 to TRBJ2-2; D is uncertain. V lost 5 bases, J lost 4 bases, and 14 bases lay in between. CDR3 length: 15 residues. CDR1 MNHNY and CDR2 SVGAGI come from the germline V gene (reference sequence). CDR3: CASSPREAATGELFF. The CDR3 nucleotides read TGTGCCAGCAGTCCCCGAGAGGCCGCCACCGGGGAGCTGTTTTTT.

The chain uses TRBV9 and TRBJ2-3; D gene ambiguous. CDR1 is SGDLS, CDR2 YYNGEE, per germline. V lost 0 bases to trimming and J lost 6 bases, with 17 bases between them. This CDR3 comprises 16 residues. The chain's CDR3 is CASSVVPQPTGDTQYF. CDR3 coding DNA: TGTGCCAGCAGCGTAGTCCCCCAACCAACTGGGGATACGCAGTATTTT.

The chain recombines TRBV30 with TRBJ2-7, with D tentatively TRBD1 (6 bases). V was pared by 4 bases and J by 2 bases, with 12 bases between. Germline V gene lookup returns CDR1 GTSNPN and CDR2 SVGIG (reference sequence). There are 13 residues in the CDR3. The CDR3 nucleotides read TGTGCCTGGACGAACGGGGACACCTACGAGCAGTACTTC. Amino acids: CAWTNGDTYEQYF.

The chain combines TRBV7-8 with TRBJ2-7, with TRBD2 matching over 7 bases. This CDR3 contains 15 residues. Germline V gene lookup returns CDR1 SGHVS and CDR2 FQNEAQ. Germline trimming cut 5 bases from V and 3 bases from J; bases unmatched to any gene: 10. The CDR3 sequence: CASSLNGGINYEQYF. The CDR3, as DNA: TGTGCCAGCAGCCTGAACGGGGGGATTAACTACGAGCAGTACTTC.

This clone was detected a few times. The V and J genes are TRBV9 and TRBJ2-3, with TRBD2 identical over 10 bases. The germline CDR1 and CDR2 sequences are SGDLS and YYNGEE. This CDR3 is built from 16 residues. The J segment lost 2 bases and the V segment lost 5 bases, leaving 8 bases of the junction unmatched. The DNA of the CDR3 is TGTGCCAGCAGTCCAGGGACTAGCGAAATCACAGATACGCAGTATTTT. Its protein is CASSPGTSEITDTQYF.

V is TRBV29-1 and J is TRBJ2-7; tentatively, D is TRBD2 (5 bases). This CDR3 is 14 amino acids long. Between the trimmed V and J ends, which lost 0 bases and 7 bases, there was a span of 16 bases. Germline-derived CDR1 and CDR2 are SQVTM and ANQGSEA. The CDR3 spells CSVEDRGAAKEQYF. The DNA for the CDR3 is TGCAGCGTTGAAGATCGGGGAGCCGCGAAGGAGCAGTACTTC.

The J gene is TRBJ2-7, the V gene TRBV5-5, with 7 bases that match TRBD2. Germline values: CDR1 SGHKS, CDR2 YYEKEE (reference sequence). J lost 2 bases, V lost 7 bases, and 12 bases had no gene match. The CDR3 contains 15 residues. As DNA, the CDR3 is TGTGCCAGCGGCGAGTTTGTCGGGAGGACCTACGAGCAGTACTTC. Protein product: CASGEFVGRTYEQYF.

The chain recombines TRBV7-9 with TRBJ1-1, with D possibly TRBD1 on 5 matching bases. The CDR3 consists of 16 residues. V was pared by 5 bases and J by 0 bases, with 16 bases between. Germline CDR1 is SEHNR and CDR2 is FQNEAQ (reference sequence). The CDR3 DNA is TGTGCCAGCAGCCCTCCCCAGGGAGGCGTGAACACTGAAGCTTTCTTT. Protein: CASSPPQGGVNTEAFF.

The rearrangement joins TRBV5-6 to TRBJ2-5; TRBD2 might be the D (6 bases). The better agreement between TRBJ2-7 and the DNA end casts doubt on the J call. The CDR3 is made up of 14 amino acids. Germline V lookup: CDR1 SGHDT, CDR2 YYEEEE. CDR3 nucleotides: TGTGCCAGCAGTGAGGGACTTTTTGACAACGAGCAGTACTTC. Protein: CASSEGLFDNEQYF.

J is TRBJ2-1 and V is TRBV6-5, with 11 bases fitting TRBD2. The junction had 5 bases not matched to a gene; V was cut back by 5 bases and J by 8 bases. Germline CDR1 is MNHEY and CDR2 is SVGAGI. The CDR3 runs to 14 residues. The DNA for the CDR3 is TGTGCCAGCAGTATTAGCGGGAGGGTCGATGAGCAGTTCTTC. Translation gives CASSISGRVDEQFF.

For the CDR3, the DNA is TGTGCCAGCAGTTTGGACAGCTTCTACGAGCAGTACTTC. Translated, it gives CASSLDSFYEQYF. The chain links TRBV27 to TRBJ2-7; a possible D gene is TRBD1 (6 bases). This CDR3 is 13 amino acids long. V was cut by 3 bases and J by 3 bases, with 9 bases left in between. Germline CDR1 is MNHEY and CDR2 is SMNVEV (reference sequence).

This clone was detected once. V gene TRBV10-2 combines with J gene TRBJ2-7; 8 positions match TRBD1. Per germline, CDR1 WSHSY and CDR2 SAAADI. V was pared by 4 bases and J by 4 bases, with 0 bases of the junction left unmatched. CDR3 length: 12 residues. The CDR3 region has the DNA TGCGCCAGCAGTGGGACAGGGTACGAGCAGTACTTC. This encodes CASSGTGYEQYF.

The DNA of the CDR3 is TGCGCCAGCAGCTTCGGGGCTGAAGCTTTCTTT. Encoded protein: CASSFGAEAFF. The chain joins TRBV5-1 to TRBJ1-1; no clear D gene. The CDR3 totals 11 residues. Looked up from germline, CDR1 is SGHRS and CDR2 is YFSETQ. The V gene lost 2 bases and the J gene lost 6 bases, with 5 bases spanning the gap.

J is TRBJ1-1 and V is TRBV4-1, with D tentatively TRBD1 (6 bases). The CDR3 covers 15 residues. Germline V CDR1 and CDR2: MGHRA, YSYEKL. The germline V and J ends were trimmed by 0 bases and 5 bases, with 13 bases remaining between them. The CDR3 loop is CASSQEGRGGTEAFF. The CDR3 DNA sequence: TGCGCCAGCAGCCAAGAAGGCAGGGGCGGAACTGAAGCTTTCTTT.